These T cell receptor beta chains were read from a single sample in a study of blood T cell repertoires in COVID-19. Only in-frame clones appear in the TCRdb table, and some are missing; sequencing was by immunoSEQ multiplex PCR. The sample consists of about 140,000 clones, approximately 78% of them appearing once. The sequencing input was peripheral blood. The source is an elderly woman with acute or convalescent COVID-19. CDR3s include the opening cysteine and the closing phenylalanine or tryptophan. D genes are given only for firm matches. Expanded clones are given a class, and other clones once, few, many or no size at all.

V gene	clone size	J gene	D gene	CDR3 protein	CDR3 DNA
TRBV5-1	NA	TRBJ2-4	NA	CASSQALGSGLNIQYF	TGCGCCAGCAGCCAAGCCTTGGGAAGCGGATTAAACATTCAGTACTTC
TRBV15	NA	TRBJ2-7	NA	CATSTRDIHVDNEQYF	TGTGCCACCAGCACACGGGACATTCACGTAGATAACGAGCAGTACTTC
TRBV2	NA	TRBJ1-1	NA	CASSGSRDTEAFF	TGTGCCAGCAGTGGGTCCCGGGACACTGAAGCTTTCTTT
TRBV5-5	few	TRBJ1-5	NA	CASSAGGGNQPQHF	TGTGCCAGCAGCGCTGGAGGGGGCAATCAGCCCCAGCATTTT
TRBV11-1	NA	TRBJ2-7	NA	CASSLVGQNEQYF	TGTGCCAGCAGCTTAGTTGGGCAGAACGAGCAGTACTTC
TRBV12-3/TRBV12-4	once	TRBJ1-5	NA	CASSSGVEQPQHF	TGTGCCAGCAGTTCCGGGGTGGAACAGCCCCAGCATTTT
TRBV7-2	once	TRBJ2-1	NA	CASIYRAYNEQFF	TGTGCCAGCATCTATCGGGCCTACAATGAGCAGTTCTTC
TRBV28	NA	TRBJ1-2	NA	CATHPSRVYGYTF	TGTGCCACCCACCCCAGCAGGGTCTATGGCTACACCTTC
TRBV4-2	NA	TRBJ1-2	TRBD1	CASSQDVLPRGLSGYTF	TGTGCCAGCAGCCAAGATGTTCTCCCCAGGGGGCTGAGTGGCTACACCTTC
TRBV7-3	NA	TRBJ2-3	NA	CASSLRARYSGVASTDTQYF	TGTGCCAGCAGCTTAAGGGCGAGATATAGCGGAGTCGCTAGCACAGATACGCAGTATTTT
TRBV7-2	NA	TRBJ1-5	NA	CASSLALGGQGQPQHF	TGTGCCAGCAGCTTAGCGCTGGGGGGGCAAGGTCAGCCCCAGCATTTT
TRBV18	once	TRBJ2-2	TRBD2	CASSPLNPGGLAGELFF	TGTGCCAGCTCACCATTGAATCCGGGAGGTCTGGCCGGGGAGCTGTTTTTT
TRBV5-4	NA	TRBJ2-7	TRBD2	CASSLGLAGTYEQYF	TGTGCCAGCAGCTTAGGACTAGCGGGGACCTACGAGCAGTACTTC
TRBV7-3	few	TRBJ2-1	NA	CASSFGPYNEQFF	TGTGCCAGCAGCTTCGGTCCTTACAATGAGCAGTTCTTC
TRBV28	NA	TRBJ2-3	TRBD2	CASTSGGTDTQYF	TGTGCCAGCACGTCGGGGGGTACAGATACGCAGTATTTT
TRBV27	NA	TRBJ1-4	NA	CASSLRGAGFEKLFF	TGTGCCAGCAGTTTACGGGGGGCTGGGTTTGAAAAACTGTTTTTT
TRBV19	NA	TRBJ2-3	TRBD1	CASSTTGARTDTQYF	TGTGCCAGTAGTACTACAGGGGCTCGGACAGATACGCAGTATTTT
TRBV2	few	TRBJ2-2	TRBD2	CASRHSASGRNTGELFF	TGTGCCAGCAGGCATTCGGCTAGCGGGAGGAACACCGGGGAGCTGTTTTTT
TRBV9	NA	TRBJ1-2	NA	CASHGGEWDYGYTF	TGTGCCAGCCACGGGGGGGAATGGGACTATGGCTACACCTTC
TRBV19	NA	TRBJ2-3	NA	CASSIPGYTDTQYF	TGTGCCAGTAGTATTCCCGGGTACACAGATACGCAGTATTTT
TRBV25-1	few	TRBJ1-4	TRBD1	CASRYRGSNEKLFF	TGTGCCAGCAGATACAGGGGGAGCAATGAAAAACTGTTTTTT
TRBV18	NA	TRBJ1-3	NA	CASSPPGLSSGNTIYF	TGTGCCAGCTCACCACCGGGACTGAGCTCTGGAAACACCATATATTTT
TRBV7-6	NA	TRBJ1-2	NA	CASSLVADTDYGYTF	TGTGCCAGCAGCTTAGTCGCGGACACAGACTATGGCTACACCTTC
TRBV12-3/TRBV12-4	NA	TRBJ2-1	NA	CASSETNSFQQFF	TGTGCCAGCAGTGAAACGAACAGCTTTCAGCAGTTCTTC
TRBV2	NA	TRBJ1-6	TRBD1	CASRDRIITRTSPLHF	TGTGCCAGCAGGGACAGGATAATTACTAGGACGTCACCCCTCCACTTT
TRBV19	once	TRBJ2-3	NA	CASSIDLVPDTQYF	TGTGCCAGTAGTATAGATCTAGTTCCAGATACGCAGTATTTT
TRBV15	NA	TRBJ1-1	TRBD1	CATSGLGQGVRNTEAFF	TGTGCCACCAGCGGCTTAGGACAGGGGGTGAGAAACACTGAAGCTTTCTTT
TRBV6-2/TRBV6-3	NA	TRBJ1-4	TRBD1	CASSPFRDRPLANEKLFF	TGTGCCAGCAGTCCCTTTCGGGACAGACCTTTGGCTAATGAAAAACTGTTTTTT
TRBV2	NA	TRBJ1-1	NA	CASSDPRGEAEAFF	TGTGCCAGCAGTGATCCCAGGGGCGAGGCTGAAGCTTTCTTT
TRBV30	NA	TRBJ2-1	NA	CAWRAQVWNEQFF	TGTGCCTGGAGGGCCCAAGTTTGGAATGAGCAGTTCTTC
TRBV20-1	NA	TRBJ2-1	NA	CSACEVEGLGLEQFF	TGCAGTGCTTGTGAAGTCGAGGGATTAGGGCTTGAGCAGTTCTTC
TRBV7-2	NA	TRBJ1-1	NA	CASSLLGVGEAFF	TGTGCCAGCAGCCTCCTAGGGGTGGGTGAAGCTTTCTTT
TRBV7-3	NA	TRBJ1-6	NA	CASSPNPGASPLHF	TGTGCCAGCAGCCCAAACCCAGGGGCCTCACCCCTCCACTTT
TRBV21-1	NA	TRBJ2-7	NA	CASSENPGQETYEQYF	TGTGCCAGCAGCGAAAATCCAGGACAAGAGACCTACGAGCAGTACTTC
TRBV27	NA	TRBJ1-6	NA	CASSLSPGAMGSPLHF	TGTGCCAGCAGTCTCTCACCTGGGGCAATGGGTTCACCCCTCCACTTT
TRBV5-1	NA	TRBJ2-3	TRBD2	CASSSSGLAGGDTQYF	TGCGCCAGCAGCTCGTCCGGCCTAGCGGGGGGGGATACGCAGTATTTT
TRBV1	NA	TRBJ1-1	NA	CTSSQGTGGPGGTEAFF	TGCACCAGCAGCCAAGGGACAGGGGGGCCCGGGGGTACTGAAGCTTTCTTT
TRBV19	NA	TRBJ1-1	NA	CASSMRRDTEAFF	TGTGCCAGTAGTATGAGGAGGGACACTGAAGCTTTCTTT
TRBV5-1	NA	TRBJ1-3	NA	CASSSLPYLESPGNTIYF	TGCGCCAGCAGCTCCCTACCTTATCTAGAATCGCCTGGAAACACCATATATTTT
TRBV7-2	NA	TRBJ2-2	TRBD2	CASSEEASGIAGELFF	TGTGCCAGCAGCGAGGAGGCTAGCGGGATCGCCGGGGAGCTGTTTTTT
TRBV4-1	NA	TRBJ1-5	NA	CASSDRRIRSNQPQHF	TGCGCCAGCAGTGACAGACGCATACGGAGCAATCAGCCCCAGCATTTT
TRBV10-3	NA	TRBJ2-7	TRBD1	CAISESMRGPAVYEQYF	TGTGCCATCAGTGAGTCGATGAGGGGGCCCGCTGTCTACGAGCAGTACTTC
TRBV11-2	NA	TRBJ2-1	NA	CASSLIPGRSYNEQFF	TGTGCCAGCAGCTTAATTCCGGGGAGGAGCTACAATGAGCAGTTCTTC
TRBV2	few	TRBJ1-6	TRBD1	CASSVQYRGAYNSPLHF	TGTGCCAGCAGTGTACAGTACAGGGGGGCGTATAATTCACCCCTCCACTTT
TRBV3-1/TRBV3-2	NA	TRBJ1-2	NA	CASSFSGVGYGYTF	TGTGCCAGCAGCTTTTCGGGGGTTGGCTATGGCTACACCTTC
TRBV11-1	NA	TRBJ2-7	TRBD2	CASSFYQIAGSYEQYF	TGTGCCAGCAGCTTTTATCAAATAGCGGGGAGTTACGAGCAGTACTTC
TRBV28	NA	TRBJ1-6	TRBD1	CASSAGTGWHSPLHF	TGTGCCAGCAGCGCCGGGACAGGATGGCATTCACCCCTCCACTTT